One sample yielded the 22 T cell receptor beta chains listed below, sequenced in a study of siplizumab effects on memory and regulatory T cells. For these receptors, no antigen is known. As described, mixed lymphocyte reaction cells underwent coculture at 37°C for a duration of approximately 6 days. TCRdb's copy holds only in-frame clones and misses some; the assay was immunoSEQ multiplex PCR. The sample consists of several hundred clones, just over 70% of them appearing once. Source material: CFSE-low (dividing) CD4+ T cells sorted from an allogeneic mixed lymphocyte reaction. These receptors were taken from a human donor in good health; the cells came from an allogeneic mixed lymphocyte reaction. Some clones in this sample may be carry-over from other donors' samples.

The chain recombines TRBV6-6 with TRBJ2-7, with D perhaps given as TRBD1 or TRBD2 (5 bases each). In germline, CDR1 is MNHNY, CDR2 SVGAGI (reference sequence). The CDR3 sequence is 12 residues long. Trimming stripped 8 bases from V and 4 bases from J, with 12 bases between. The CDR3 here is CASGTGLYEQYF. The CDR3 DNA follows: TGTGCCAGCGGGACGGGTCTATACGAGCAGTACTTC.

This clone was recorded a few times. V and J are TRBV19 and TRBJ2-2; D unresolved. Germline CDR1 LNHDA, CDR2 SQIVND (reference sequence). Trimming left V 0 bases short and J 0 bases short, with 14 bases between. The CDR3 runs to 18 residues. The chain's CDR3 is CASSIDPLIGSNTGELFF. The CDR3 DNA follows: TGTGCCAGTAGTATAGATCCTTTAATCGGGTCGAACACCGGGGAGCTGTTTTTT.

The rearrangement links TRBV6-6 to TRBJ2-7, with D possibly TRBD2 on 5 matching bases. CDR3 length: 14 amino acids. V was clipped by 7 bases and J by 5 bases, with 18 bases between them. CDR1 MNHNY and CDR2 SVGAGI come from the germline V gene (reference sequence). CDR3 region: CASKLGWTFDEQYF. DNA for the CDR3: TGTGCCAGCAAACTAGGGTGGACCTTTGACGAGCAGTACTTC.

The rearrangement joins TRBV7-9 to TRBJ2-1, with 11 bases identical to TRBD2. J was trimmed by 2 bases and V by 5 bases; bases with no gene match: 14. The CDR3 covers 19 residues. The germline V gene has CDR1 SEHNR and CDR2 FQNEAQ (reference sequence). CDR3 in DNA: TGTGCCAGCAGCGCTAAACTAGCGGGAGTGCGCTGGGCCTACAATGAGCAGTTCTTC. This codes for CASSAKLAGVRWAYNEQFF. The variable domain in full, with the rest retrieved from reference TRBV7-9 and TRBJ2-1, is DTGVSQNPRHKITKRGQNVTFRCDPISEHNRLYWYRQTLGQGPEFLTYFQNEAQLEKSRLLSDRFSAERPKGSFSTLEIQRTEQGDSAMYLCASSAKLAGVRWAYNEQFFGPGTRLTVL.

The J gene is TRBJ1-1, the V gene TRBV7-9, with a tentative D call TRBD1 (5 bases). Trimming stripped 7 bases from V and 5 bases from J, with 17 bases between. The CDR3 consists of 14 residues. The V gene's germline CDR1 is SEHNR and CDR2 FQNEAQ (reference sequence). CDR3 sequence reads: CASNRRGLFTEAFF. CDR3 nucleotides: TGTGCCAGCAATCGTAGGGGTTTGTTTACTGAAGCTTTCTTT.

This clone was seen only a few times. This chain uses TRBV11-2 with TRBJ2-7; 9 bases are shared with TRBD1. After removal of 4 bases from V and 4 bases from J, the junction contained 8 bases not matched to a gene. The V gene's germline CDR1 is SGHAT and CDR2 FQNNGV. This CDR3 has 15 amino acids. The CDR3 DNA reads TGTGCCAGCAGCTCCGGGACAGGGAATTATTACGAGCAGTACTTC. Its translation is CASSSGTGNYYEQYF.

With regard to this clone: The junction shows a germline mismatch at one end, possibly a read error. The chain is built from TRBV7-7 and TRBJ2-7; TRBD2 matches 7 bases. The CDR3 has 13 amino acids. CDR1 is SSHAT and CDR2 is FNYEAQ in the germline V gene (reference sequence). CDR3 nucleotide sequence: TGTGCTAGCAGCTTGAGCGGGATTGACGAGCAGTACTTC. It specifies CASSLSGIDEQYF.

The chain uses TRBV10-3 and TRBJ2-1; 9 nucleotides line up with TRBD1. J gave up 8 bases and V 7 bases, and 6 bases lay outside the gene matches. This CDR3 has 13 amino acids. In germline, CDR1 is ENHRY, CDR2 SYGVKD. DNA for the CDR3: TGTGCCATCACTACAGGGGGCCCGGATGAGCAGTTCTTC. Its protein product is CAITTGGPDEQFF.

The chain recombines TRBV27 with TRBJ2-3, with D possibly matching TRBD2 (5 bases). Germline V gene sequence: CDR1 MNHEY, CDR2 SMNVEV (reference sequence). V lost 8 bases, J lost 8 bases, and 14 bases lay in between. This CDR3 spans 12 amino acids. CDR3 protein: CASWAGPVTQYF. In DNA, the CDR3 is TGTGCCAGCTGGGCGGGTCCCGTTACGCAGTATTTT.

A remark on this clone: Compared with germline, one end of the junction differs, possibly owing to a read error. The CDR3 DNA follows: TGTGCCAGCAGCGTCACTAGCGGGACCTATCAAGAGGCCCAGTACTTC. Its translation: CASSVTSGTYQEAQYF. The chain has TRBV9 and TRBJ2-5, with 10 bases fitting TRBD2. This CDR3 has 16 amino acids. Germline CDR1 and CDR2: SGDLS and YYNGEE. Full variable domain (missing parts from reference TRBV9 and TRBJ2-5): DSGVTQTPKHLITATGQRVTLRCSPRSGDLSVYWYQQSLDQGLQFLIQYYNGEERAKGNILERFSAQQFPDLHSELNLSSLELGDSALYFCASSVTSGTYQEAQYFGPGTRLLVL.

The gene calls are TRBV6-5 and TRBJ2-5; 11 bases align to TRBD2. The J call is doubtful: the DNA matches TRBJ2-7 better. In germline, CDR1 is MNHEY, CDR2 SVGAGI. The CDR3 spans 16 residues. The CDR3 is CASSLALAGGSYEQYF. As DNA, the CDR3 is TGTGCCAGCAGTTTAGCCCTAGCGGGAGGTTCCTACGAGCAGTACTTC.

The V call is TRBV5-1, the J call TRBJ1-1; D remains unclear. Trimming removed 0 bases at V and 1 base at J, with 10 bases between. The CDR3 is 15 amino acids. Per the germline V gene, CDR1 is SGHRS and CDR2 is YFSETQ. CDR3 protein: CASSLEAARNTEAFF. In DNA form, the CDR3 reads TGCGCCAGCAGCTTGGAGGCAGCGAGGAACACTGAAGCTTTCTTT.

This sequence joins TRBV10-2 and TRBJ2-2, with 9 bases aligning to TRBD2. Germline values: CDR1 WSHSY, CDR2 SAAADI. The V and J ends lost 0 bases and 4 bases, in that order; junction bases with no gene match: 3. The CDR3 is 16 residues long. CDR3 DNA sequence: TGCGCCAGCAGTGAGTCGGCGGGAGGGAGCACCGGGGAGCTGTTTTTT. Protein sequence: CASSESAGGSTGELFF.

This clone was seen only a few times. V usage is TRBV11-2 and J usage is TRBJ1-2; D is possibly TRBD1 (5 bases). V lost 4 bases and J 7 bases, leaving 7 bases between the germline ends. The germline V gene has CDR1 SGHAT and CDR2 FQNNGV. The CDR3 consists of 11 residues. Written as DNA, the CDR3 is TGTGCCAGCAGCTCTGGGGGTGGCTACACCTTC. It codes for CASSSGGGYTF.

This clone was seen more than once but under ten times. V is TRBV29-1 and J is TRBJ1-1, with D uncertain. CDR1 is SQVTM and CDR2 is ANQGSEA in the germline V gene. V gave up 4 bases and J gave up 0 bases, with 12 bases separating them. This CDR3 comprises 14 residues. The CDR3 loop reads CSVAVTSVNTEAFF. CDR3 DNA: TGCAGCGTTGCCGTCACATCCGTGAACACTGAAGCTTTCTTT.

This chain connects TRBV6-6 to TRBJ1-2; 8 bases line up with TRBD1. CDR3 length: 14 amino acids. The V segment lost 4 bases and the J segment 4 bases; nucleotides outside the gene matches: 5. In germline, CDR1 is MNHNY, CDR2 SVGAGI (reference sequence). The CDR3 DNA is TGTGCCAGCAGTTGGGACAGGAAATCCTATGGCTACACCTTC. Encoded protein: CASSWDRKSYGYTF.

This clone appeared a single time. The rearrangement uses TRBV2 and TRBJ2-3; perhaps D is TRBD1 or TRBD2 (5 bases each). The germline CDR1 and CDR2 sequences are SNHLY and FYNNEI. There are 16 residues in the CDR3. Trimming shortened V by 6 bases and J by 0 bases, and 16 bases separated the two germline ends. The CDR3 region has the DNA TGTGCCAGCAGCCCCGGGACCTACTCTAGCACAGATACGCAGTATTTT. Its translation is CASSPGTYSSTDTQYF. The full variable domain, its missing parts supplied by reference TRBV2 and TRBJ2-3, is EPEVTQTPSHQVTQMGQEVILRCVPISNHLYFYWYRQILGQKVEFLVSFYNNEISEKSEIFDDQFSVERPDGSNFTLKIRSTKLEDSAMYFCASSPGTYSSTDTQYFGPGTRLTVL.

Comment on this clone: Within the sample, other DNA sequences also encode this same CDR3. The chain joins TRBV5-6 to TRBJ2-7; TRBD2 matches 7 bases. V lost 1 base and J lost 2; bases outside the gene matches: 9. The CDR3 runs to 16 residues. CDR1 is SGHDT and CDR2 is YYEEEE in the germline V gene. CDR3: CASSLFRLAEPYEQYF. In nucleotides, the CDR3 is TGTGCCAGCAGCTTGTTTCGCCTAGCGGAGCCCTACGAGCAGTACTTC.

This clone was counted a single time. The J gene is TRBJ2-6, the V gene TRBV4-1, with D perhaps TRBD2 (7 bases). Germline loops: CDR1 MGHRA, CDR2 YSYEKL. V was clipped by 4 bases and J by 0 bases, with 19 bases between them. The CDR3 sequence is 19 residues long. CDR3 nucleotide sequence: TGCGCCAGCAGCCCCCGGGGAGGGGGACGGTACTCTGGGGCCAACGTCCTGACTTTC. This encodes CASSPRGGGRYSGANVLTF.

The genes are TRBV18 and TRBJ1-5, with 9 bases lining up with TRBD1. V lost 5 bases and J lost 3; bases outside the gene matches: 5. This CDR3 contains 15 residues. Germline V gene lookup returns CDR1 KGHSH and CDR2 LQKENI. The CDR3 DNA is TGTGCCAGCTCAATCGGACAGGGGTCCAATCAGCCCCAGCATTTT. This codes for CASSIGQGSNQPQHF.

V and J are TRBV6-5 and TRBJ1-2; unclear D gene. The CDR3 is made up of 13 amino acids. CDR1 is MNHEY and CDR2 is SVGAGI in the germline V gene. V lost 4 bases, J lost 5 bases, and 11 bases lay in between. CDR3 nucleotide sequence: TGTGCCAGCAGTTCAGACGACGGGTATGGCTACACCTTC. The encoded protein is CASSSDDGYGYTF.

The CDR3 protein is CASSFGGGGQPQHF. The CDR3 nucleotides read TGTGCCAGTAGTTTTGGAGGGGGCGGTCAGCCCCAGCATTTT. This rearrangement joins TRBV19 to TRBJ1-5; 7 positions agree with TRBD1. Germline CDR1 is LNHDA and CDR2 is SQIVND (reference sequence). J was trimmed by 6 bases and V by 5 bases; bases with no gene match: 7. CDR3 length: 14 residues.